Listed below are T cell receptor beta chains from one sample, sequenced in a study of OX40 agonist ivuxolimab in advanced cancers. Only in-frame clones appear in the TCRdb table, and some are missing; sequencing was by immunoSEQ multiplex PCR. The table lists 70,000 to 80,000 clones, approximately 84% of them singletons. Sequenced here: CD4+ or CD8+ T cells sorted from blood, sampled in a trial of the OX40 agonist ivuxolimab. Every receptor here comes from an adult with an advanced solid tumor such as melanoma, head and neck, liver or kidney cancer. Both conserved end residues are part of each CDR3. A D gene is named only where the DNA matches it firmly. Rows give clone size only sometimes, using once, few, many, or a class for an expanded clone.

TGTGCCAGCAGCCAAGAGGTAACGGACCAAGAGACCCAGTACTTC	CASSQEVTDQETQYF	NA	TRBV4-2	TRBJ2-5	once
TGTGCCAGCAAAGAGGCATCTTATGAAAAACTGTTTTTT	CASKEASYEKLFF	NA	TRBV6-1	TRBJ1-4	NA
TGTGCCAGCAGCGTAGGGACAGGGAGCAATTCACCCCTCCACTTT	CASSVGTGSNSPLHF	TRBD1	TRBV9	TRBJ1-6	NA
TGCGCCAGCAGCCGGGGGAGGGGCACAGATACGCAGTATTTT	CASSRGRGTDTQYF	TRBD2	TRBV4-1	TRBJ2-3	once
TGCGCCAGCAGCATGGACTCCGGGGAGCTGTTTTTT	CASSMDSGELFF	NA	TRBV5-1	TRBJ2-2	NA
TGTGCCAGCAGCTCCGGACTAGCGGGGGGGACCCAGTACTTC	CASSSGLAGGTQYF	TRBD2	TRBV7-2	TRBJ2-5	NA
TGTGCCAGCAGTTTTGAAGGCGAAGGGGTCTACGAGCAGTACTTC	CASSFEGEGVYEQYF	NA	TRBV28	TRBJ2-7	NA
TGTGCCAGCAGCTCGAACACCGGGGAGCTGTTTTTT	CASSSNTGELFF	NA	TRBV7-3	TRBJ2-2	NA
TGTGCCAGCATTACAGAACGGGTTAATGAAAAACTGTTTTTT	CASITERVNEKLFF	NA	TRBV2	TRBJ1-4	NA
TGTGCCACCAGCGGGGACAGGGGGGACGAGCAGTACTTC	CATSGDRGDEQYF	TRBD1	TRBV15	TRBJ2-7	NA
TGTGCCAGCAGCCTCCGAGCAGGGGGCTACAATGAGCAGTTCTTC	CASSLRAGGYNEQFF	TRBD1	TRBV13	TRBJ2-1	NA
TGCGCCAGCAGGGGGCAGAACACTGAAGCTTTCTTT	CASRGQNTEAFF	NA	TRBV10-2	TRBJ1-1	NA
TGCGCCAGCAGCCCCAATAGGGGACAGAACACCGGGGAGCTGTTTTTT	CASSPNRGQNTGELFF	NA	TRBV4-1	TRBJ2-2	few
TGTGCCAGCAGCCCTCAGGGGTTTGGCACTGAAGCTTTCTTT	CASSPQGFGTEAFF	NA	TRBV9	TRBJ1-1	once
TGTGCCAGCAGAGACGGGACAAAAGAGACCCAGTACTTC	CASRDGTKETQYF	NA	TRBV6-6	TRBJ2-5	NA
TGTGCCAGCAGCCAAGAACCGGCGAACACTGAAGCTTTCTTT	CASSQEPANTEAFF	NA	TRBV4-2	TRBJ1-1	NA